This TCR beta chain appears in the sequencing data of a study of cytomegalovirus exposure and HLA in healthy donors. All the people who gave samples were healthy bone marrow donors. Donors had nominal health at sampling but likely had unrecorded immune exposures. The study, taken as a whole, reports: In a later analysis, approximately 15,000 TCR beta sequences were associated with HLA alleles at 0.05 false discovery rate. Earlier results showed most TCR beta V segments being productive about 90% or about 30% of the time.

A note on this clone: The antigen remains unidentified.

This CDR3 region has 14 residues. Between the trimmed V and J ends, which lost 1 base and 11 bases, there was a span of 15 bases. The germline V gene encodes CDR1 LNHNV and CDR2 YYDKDF (reference sequence). The PCR made use of 60 Vbeta and 13 Jbeta primers. Assay used: immunoSEQ multiplex PCR; TCRdb lists only in-frame clones, some missing. This table holds some 130,000 clones. The TCR was taken from a man younger than 30 in good health and CMV-seronegative. Sequencing was carried out using PBMCs. V is TRBV15 and J is TRBJ1-5, with D possibly TRBD1 on 5 matching bases. The CDR3: CATSRALDGGSQHF. CDR3 coding DNA: TGTGCCACCAGCAGAGCCTTAGACGGGGGGTCCCAGCATTTT.